The 18 T cell receptor beta chains presented below share a single source sample, sequenced in a study of a mutant IDH1 vaccine in newly diagnosed glioma. No antigen has been identified for these receptors. Described time point: week 47, end of study. Vaccination comprised doses that each held 300 ug of mutant IDH1 20-mer peptide, plus topical imiquimod. Libraries were prepared by immunoSEQ multiplex PCR; TCRdb keeps only in-frame clonotypes and omits some of them. The repertoire holds 30,000 to 35,000 clones, with 80% to 95% as singletons. This specimen consisted of PBMCs, obtained from a glioma patient whose treatment included an IDH1 peptide vaccine. Source of these receptors: a woman aged 40 to 50 with glioma.

V gene TRBV5-6 combines with J gene TRBJ1-1; D is unresolved. The V and J ends lost 4 bases and 8 bases respectively, with 12 bases between them. The CDR3 runs 12 residues. Germline CDR1 and CDR2: SGHDT and YYEEEE. CDR3 region: CASSGLRREAFF. The CDR3 DNA reads as TGTGCCAGCAGCGGGCTTAGACGGGAAGCTTTCTTT. The complete variable domain, with remaining parts taken from reference TRBV5-6 and TRBJ1-1, reads DAGVTQSPTHLIKTRGQQVTLRCSPKSGHDTVSWYQQALGQGPQFIFQYYEEEERQRGNFPDRFSGHQFPNYSSELNVNALLLGDSALYLCASSGLRREAFFGQGTRLTVV.

This rearrangement joins TRBV14 to TRBJ1-5; TRBD1 aligns across 10 bases. With V trimmed by 1 base and J by 1 base, 22 bases remained unmatched. The CDR3 extends over 23 amino acids. Germline assignment: CDR1 SGHDN and CDR2 FVKESK. CDR3 sequence reads: CASSQGGGRGLDRGPGSNQPQHF. In nucleotides, the CDR3 is TGTGCCAGCAGCCAAGGCGGGGGGAGAGGATTAGACAGGGGGCCAGGAAGCAATCAGCCCCAGCATTTT.

The chain carries TRBV7-2 and TRBJ2-4, with TRBD1 identical over 7 bases. J gave up 0 bases and V 4 bases, and 12 bases lay outside the gene matches. From germline, CDR1 is SGHTA and CDR2 FQGNSA. This CDR3 has 18 residues. The CDR3 coding sequence is TGTGCCAGCAGCTCCAAACCCCTAACAGGGGTAGCCAAAAACATTCAGTACTTC. Amino acid sequence: CASSSKPLTGVAKNIQYF.

This chain connects TRBV19 to TRBJ2-7, with a weak D call TRBD2 (5 bases). V was shortened by 5 bases and J by 0 bases, with 14 bases between the two germline ends. CDR1 is LNHDA, CDR2 SQIVND, per germline (reference sequence). The CDR3 is made up of 15 amino acids. The DNA for the CDR3 is TGTGCCAGTAGTCGAGACTACACGCGCTCCTACGAGCAGTACTTC. Translated, it gives CASSRDYTRSYEQYF. The full variable domain, its missing parts supplied by reference TRBV19 and TRBJ2-7, is DGGITQSPKYLFRKEGQNVTLSCEQNLNHDAMYWYRQDPGQGLRLIYYSQIVNDFQKGDIAEGYSVSREKKESFPLTVTSAQKNPTAFYLCASSRDYTRSYEQYFGPGTRLTVT.

The rearrangement joins TRBV6-5 to TRBJ1-5; tentative D call: TRBD1 (6 bases). The germline V gene has CDR1 MNHEY and CDR2 SVGAGI. V was cut by 6 bases and J by 2 bases, with 14 bases left in between. The CDR3 is made up of 15 amino acids. Here the CDR3 reads CASSRDRLGNQPQHF. The CDR3, as DNA: TGTGCCAGCAGCCGAGACAGGCTAGGCAATCAGCCCCAGCATTTT.

The chain couples TRBV5-1 to TRBJ1-4, with 8 positions matching TRBD1. The CDR3 covers 15 residues. Unmatched junction bases numbered 4, after V lost 6 bases and J lost 0 bases. CDR1 is SGHRS and CDR2 is YFSETQ in the germline V gene. The CDR3 sequence: CASKQGVPTNEKLFF. The CDR3 nucleotides are TGCGCCAGCAAACAGGGGGTCCCAACTAATGAAAAACTGTTTTTT.

The chain is built from TRBV14 and TRBJ1-4, with D hard to call. V lost 1 base and J lost 6, with 9 bases in between. CDR1 and CDR2 from the germline V gene are SGHDN and FVKESK. The CDR3 is 14 residues long. CDR3 in amino acids: CASSQGRVDEKLFF. The CDR3 DNA follows: TGTGCCAGCAGCCAAGGGAGGGTGGATGAAAAACTGTTTTTT.

V and J are TRBV1 and TRBJ1-4; the table names TRBD1, a call not compared with the DNA. TRBV1 is a pseudogene segment. This CDR3 comprises 17 residues. The CDR3 DNA sequence: TGCACCAGCAGCCAAGTGGTTAAGGGGACAGGGGACGAAAAACTGTTTTTT. It translates to CTSSQVVKGTGDEKLFF.

The V gene is TRBV27, the J gene TRBJ1-5; D unresolved. Trimming pared 0 bases from V and 9 bases from J, leaving 9 bases between. The germline gives CDR1 MNHEY, CDR2 SMNVEV (reference sequence). The CDR3 is 13 residues long. CDR3 sequence reads: CASSLSSLGPQHF. CDR3 nucleotide sequence: TGTGCCAGCAGTTTATCATCCCTTGGGCCCCAGCATTTT.

The table lists this clone with a count of one. This chain links TRBV28 with TRBJ2-2, with D perhaps matching TRBD1 (6 bases). V lost 7 bases and J lost 0, with 12 bases in between. Germline-derived CDR1 and CDR2 are MDHEN and SYDVKM. The length of the CDR3 is 15 residues. CDR3 nucleotide sequence: TGTGCCAGCATGGACAGCGAATCGAACACCGGGGAGCTGTTTTTT. It yields the protein CASMDSESNTGELFF.

This clone has a handful of counts. This chain connects TRBV9 to TRBJ1-1; TRBD1 agrees at 8 bases. V gave up 6 bases and J gave up 4 bases; unmatched junction bases: 11. This CDR3 is built from 15 residues. Germline CDR1 reads SGDLS; CDR2 reads YYNGEE. The CDR3 loop is CASTSQGAPTTEAFF. The CDR3 DNA reads as TGTGCCAGCACGAGTCAGGGGGCCCCGACCACTGAAGCTTTCTTT.

The chain is built from TRBV10-3 and TRBJ1-5; 10 nucleotides align to TRBD1. V lost 10 bases and J lost 4; bases outside the gene matches: 19. The CDR3 spans 18 residues. The V gene's germline CDR1 is ENHRY and CDR2 SYGVKD. CDR3 sequence reads: CATKSGGGTGERNQPQHF. For the CDR3, the DNA is TGTGCCACCAAGAGTGGTGGGGGGACAGGGGAAAGGAATCAGCCCCAGCATTTT.

This clone was seen just once. The gene calls are TRBV6-5 and TRBJ2-7; D is unclear. Trimming removed 0 bases at V and 4 bases at J, with 7 bases between. Per germline, CDR1 MNHEY and CDR2 SVGAGI. This CDR3 has 13 amino acids. Here the CDR3 DNA reads TGTGCCAGCAGTTACTCCCCCAGTTACGAGCAGTACTTC. This sequence encodes CASSYSPSYEQYF.

The rearrangement uses TRBV5-5 and TRBJ2-4; possible D gene TRBD2, 6 bases. The germline gives CDR1 SGHKS, CDR2 YYEKEE (reference sequence). This CDR3 is built from 16 residues. Deletions cut 4 bases from V and 0 bases from J, with 14 bases between. Here the CDR3 reads CASSVAWGVAKNIQYF. CDR3 sequence (DNA): TGTGCCAGCAGCGTCGCTTGGGGGGTAGCCAAAAACATTCAGTACTTC.

The V call is TRBV18, the J call TRBJ1-1; tentative D call: TRBD1 (5 bases). The germline V gene has CDR1 KGHSH and CDR2 LQKENI. The CDR3 is 14 amino acids. Trimming took off 1 base at V and 4 bases at J, with 10 bases between the two ends. CDR3 DNA sequence: TGTGCCAGCTCACCACAGGGTGGGGGCACTGAAGCTTTCTTT. This encodes CASSPQGGGTEAFF. Full variable domain (missing parts from reference TRBV18 and TRBJ1-1): NAGVMQNPRHLVRRRGQEARLRCSPMKGHSHVYWYRQLPEEGLKFMVYLQKENIIDESGMPKERFSAEFPKEGPSILRIQQVVRGDSAAYFCASSPQGGGTEAFFGQGTRLTVV.

The V gene is TRBV6-1, the J gene TRBJ2-2; 10 bases match TRBD1. V lost 3 bases, J lost 2 bases, and 3 bases stayed unmatched. The CDR3 has 16 amino acids. CDR1 MNHNS and CDR2 SASEGT come from the germline V gene. CDR3 amino acids: CASSDDRGLNTGELFF. CDR3 nucleotide sequence: TGTGCCAGCAGTGATGACAGGGGGCTTAACACCGGGGAGCTGTTTTTT.

V gene TRBV6-1 combines with J gene TRBJ1-2; tentatively, D is TRBD1 (5 bases). The CDR3 loop spans 12 amino acids. Germline values: CDR1 MNHNS, CDR2 SASEGT. V was cut by 3 bases and J by 5 bases, with 7 bases left in between. The CDR3 region has the DNA TGTGCCAGCAGTGACCGGGGGTATGGCTACACCTTC. It translates to CASSDRGYGYTF.

The chain carries TRBV5-1 and TRBJ1-5; unclear D gene. This CDR3 comprises 13 residues. V lost 4 bases to trimming and J lost 3 bases, with 8 bases between them. Germline CDR1 is SGHRS and CDR2 is YFSETQ. The chain's CDR3 is CASSTGNNQPQHF. The CDR3 DNA follows: TGCGCCAGCAGCACCGGAAACAATCAGCCCCAGCATTTT.